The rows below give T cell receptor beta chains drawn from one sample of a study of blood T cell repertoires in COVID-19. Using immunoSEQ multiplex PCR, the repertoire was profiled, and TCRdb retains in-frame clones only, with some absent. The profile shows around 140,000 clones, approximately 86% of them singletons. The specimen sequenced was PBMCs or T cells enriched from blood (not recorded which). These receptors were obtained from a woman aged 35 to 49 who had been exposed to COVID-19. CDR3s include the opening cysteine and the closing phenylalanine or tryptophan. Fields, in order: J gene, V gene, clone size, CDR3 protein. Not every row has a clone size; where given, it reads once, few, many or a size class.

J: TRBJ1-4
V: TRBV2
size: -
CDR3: CASSELRQLNEKLFF

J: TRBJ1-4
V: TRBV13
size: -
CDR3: CASSFQGTNEKLFF

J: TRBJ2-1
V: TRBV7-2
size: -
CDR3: CASSPWAGAPVNEQFF

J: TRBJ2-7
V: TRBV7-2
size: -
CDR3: CASSLGLAGSYEQYF

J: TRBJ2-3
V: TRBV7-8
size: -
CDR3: CASSLEFGTTRRTDTQYF

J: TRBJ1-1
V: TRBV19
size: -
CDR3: CASSIRGKLNTEAFF

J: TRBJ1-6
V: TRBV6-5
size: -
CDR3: CASNLERGTHSPLHF

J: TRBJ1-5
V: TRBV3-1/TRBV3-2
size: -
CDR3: CASSRAGGNSNQPQHF

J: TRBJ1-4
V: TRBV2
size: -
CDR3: CASSRQATNEKLFF

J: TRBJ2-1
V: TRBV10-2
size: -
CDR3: CAAAGGSYNEQFF

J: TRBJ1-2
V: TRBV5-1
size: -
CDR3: CASSLGGGPDGYTF

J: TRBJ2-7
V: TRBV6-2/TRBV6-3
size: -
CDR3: CASSSFGTGEYEQYF

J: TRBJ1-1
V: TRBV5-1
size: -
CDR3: CASSLVRGEAFF

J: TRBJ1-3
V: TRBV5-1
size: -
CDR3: CASSLVPRDRGPGNTIYF

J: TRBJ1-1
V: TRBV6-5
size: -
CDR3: CASSSGHPGVAFF

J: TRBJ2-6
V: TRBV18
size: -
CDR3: CASSPRQGSYGANVLTF

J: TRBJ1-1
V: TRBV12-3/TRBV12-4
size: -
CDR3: CASSLDRRQAFF

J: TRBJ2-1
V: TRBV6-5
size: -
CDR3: CASSSGQVYNEQFF

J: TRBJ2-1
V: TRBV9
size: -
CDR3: CASSVGDRGNEQFF

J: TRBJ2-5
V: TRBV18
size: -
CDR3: CASSPPGTSETQYF

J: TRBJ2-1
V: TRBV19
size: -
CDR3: CASSIDRYNEQFF

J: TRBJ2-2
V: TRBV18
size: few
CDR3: CASSPRQGTSNTGELFF

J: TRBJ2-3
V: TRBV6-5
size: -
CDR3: CASRSSGSRTDTQYF

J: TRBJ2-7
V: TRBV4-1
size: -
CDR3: CASSQVRRAGGYEQYF

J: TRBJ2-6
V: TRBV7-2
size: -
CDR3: CASRFTGTGANVLTF

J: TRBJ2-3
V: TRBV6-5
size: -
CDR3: CASSYGFAGGTDTQYF

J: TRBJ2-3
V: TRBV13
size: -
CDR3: CASSLIGGAGADTQYF

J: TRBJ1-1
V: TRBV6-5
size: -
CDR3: CASRELRGAEAFF

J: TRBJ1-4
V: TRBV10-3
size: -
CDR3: CAISLTHDSATNEKLFF

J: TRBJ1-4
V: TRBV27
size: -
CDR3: CASKLQGTNEKLFF

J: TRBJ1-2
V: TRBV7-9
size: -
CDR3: CASSPGTGNGYTF

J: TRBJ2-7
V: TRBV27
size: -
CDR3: CASSLHRESYEQYF

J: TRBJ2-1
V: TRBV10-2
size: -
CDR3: CASNGLAGEGEQFF

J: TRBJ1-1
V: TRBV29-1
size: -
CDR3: CSVEPRRDLTEAFF

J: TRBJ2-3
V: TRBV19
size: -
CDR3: CASGLGADTQYF

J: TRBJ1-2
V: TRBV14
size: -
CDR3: CASSKDLTGGYTF

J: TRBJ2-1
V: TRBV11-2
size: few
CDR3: CASSLRVLAGDEQFF

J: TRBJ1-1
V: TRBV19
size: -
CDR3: CASRHPGRMNTEAFF

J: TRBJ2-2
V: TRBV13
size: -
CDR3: CASSFTSGGNTGELFF

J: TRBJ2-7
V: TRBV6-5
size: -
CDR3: CASSRWDRGHDEQYF